This TCR beta chain was sequenced in a study of CD8 T cells in ankylosing spondylitis. TCRdb re-called the 5' RACE reads with MiXCR, one entry per CDR3 protein. The sample contains over 400,000 distinct CDR3 sequences, roughly 25% of which appear only once. As concerns this clonotype: Its target is unknown.

Findings of the study overall: Matched ankylosing spondylitis synovial fluid reportedly showed significant enrichment of disease-linked clones. With a CD8+ phenotype, disease-linked clones were relatively rare in peripheral blood. Characteristic, it appeared, of ankylosing spondylitis blood was a TCR beta motif of eight or nine highly homologous variants.

The origin of this receptor is a male donor with ankylosing spondylitis. Sequencing was carried out using blood, either unsorted or a sorted T cell fraction (not recorded which).

CDR3 sequence: CASSESRKAFRTDTQYF. The CDR3 nucleotides read TGCGCCAGCAGTGAGTCGAGGAAGGCTTTCCGCACAGATACGCAGTATTTT. V is TRBV10-1 and J is TRBJ2-3, with D hard to call. V gave up 0 bases and J gave up 1 base, with 14 bases separating them. The CDR3 consists of 17 residues. The V gene's germline CDR1 is WNHNN and CDR2 SYGVQD (reference sequence).